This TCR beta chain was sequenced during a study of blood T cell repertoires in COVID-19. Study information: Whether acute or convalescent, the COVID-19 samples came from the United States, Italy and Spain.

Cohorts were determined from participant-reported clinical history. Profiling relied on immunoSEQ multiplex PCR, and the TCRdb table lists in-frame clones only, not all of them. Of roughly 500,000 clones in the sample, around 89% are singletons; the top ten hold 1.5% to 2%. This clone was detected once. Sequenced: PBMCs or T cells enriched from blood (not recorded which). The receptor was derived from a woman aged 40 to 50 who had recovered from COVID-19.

The CDR3 loop reads CASSSLQGATGYTF. CDR3 bases: TGTGCCAGCAGCTCGCTTCAGGGGGCAACAGGCTACACCTTC. The chain carries TRBV5-6 and TRBJ1-2, with 8 nucleotides matching TRBD1. This CDR3 comprises 14 residues. Per germline, CDR1 SGHDT and CDR2 YYEEEE. Trimming at V came to 3 bases and at J to 8 bases, leaving 9 bases not matched to a gene.